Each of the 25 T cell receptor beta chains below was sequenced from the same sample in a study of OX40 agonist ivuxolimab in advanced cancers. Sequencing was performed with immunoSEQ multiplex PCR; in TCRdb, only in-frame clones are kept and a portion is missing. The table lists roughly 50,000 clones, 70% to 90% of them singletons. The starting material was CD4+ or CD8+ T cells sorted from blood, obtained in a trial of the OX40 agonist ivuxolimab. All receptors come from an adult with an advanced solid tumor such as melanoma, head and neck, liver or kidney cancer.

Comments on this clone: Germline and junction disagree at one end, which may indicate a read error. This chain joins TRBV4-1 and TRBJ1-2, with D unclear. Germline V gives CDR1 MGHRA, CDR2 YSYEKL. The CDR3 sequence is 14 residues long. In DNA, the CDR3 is TGCGCCAGCAGCCAAGACCCGGGCGGGCCCGCCGGATGCTTC. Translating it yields CASSQDPGGPAGCF.

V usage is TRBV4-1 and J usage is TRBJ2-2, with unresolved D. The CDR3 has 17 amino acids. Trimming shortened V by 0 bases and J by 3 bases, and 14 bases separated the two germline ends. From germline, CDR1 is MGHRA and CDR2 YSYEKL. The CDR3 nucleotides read TGCGCCAGCAGCCAAGAAGTGCGTGGGCGGTACACCGGGGAGCTGTTTTTT. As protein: CASSQEVRGRYTGELFF.

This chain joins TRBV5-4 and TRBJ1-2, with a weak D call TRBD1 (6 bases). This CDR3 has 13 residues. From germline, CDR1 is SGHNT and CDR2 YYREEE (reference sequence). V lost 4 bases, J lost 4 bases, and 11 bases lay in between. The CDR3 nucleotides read TGTGCCAGCAGCACCGGGACAACCTATGGCTACACCTTC. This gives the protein CASSTGTTYGYTF. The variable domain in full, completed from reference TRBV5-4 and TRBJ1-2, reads ETGVTQSPTHLIKTRGQQVTLRCSSQSGHNTVSWYQQALGQGPQFIFQYYREEENGRGNFPPRFSGLQFPNYSSELNVNALELDDSALYLCASSTGTTYGYTFGSGTRLTVV.

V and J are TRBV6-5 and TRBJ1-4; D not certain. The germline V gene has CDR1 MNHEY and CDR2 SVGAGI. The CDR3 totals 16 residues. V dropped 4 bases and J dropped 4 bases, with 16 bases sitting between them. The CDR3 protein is CASSSPRGGDNEKLFF. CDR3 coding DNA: TGTGCCAGCAGTTCCCCCCGGGGTGGGGATAATGAAAAACTGTTTTTT.

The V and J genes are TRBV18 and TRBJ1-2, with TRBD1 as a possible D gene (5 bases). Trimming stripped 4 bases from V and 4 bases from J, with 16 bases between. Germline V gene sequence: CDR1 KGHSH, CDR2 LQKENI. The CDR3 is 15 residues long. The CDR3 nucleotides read TGTGCCAGCTCACGAGTCCGGGACGACCCCTATGGCTACACCTTC. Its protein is CASSRVRDDPYGYTF.

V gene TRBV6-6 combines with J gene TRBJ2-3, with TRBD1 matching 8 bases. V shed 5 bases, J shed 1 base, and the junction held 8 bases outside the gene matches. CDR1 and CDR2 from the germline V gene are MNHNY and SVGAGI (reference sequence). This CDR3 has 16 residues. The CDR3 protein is CASSARGQGGTDTQYF. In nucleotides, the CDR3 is TGTGCCAGCAGTGCCCGTGGACAGGGTGGCACAGATACGCAGTATTTT.

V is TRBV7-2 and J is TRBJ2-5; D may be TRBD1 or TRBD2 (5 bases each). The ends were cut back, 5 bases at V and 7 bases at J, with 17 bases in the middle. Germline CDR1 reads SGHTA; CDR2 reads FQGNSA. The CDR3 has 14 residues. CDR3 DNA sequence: TGTGCCAGCAGCCCCCATGTGGGGGTAGGGACCCAGTACTTC. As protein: CASSPHVGVGTQYF.

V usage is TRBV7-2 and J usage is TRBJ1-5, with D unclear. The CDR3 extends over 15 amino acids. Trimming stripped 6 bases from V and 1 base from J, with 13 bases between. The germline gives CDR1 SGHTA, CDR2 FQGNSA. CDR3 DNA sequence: TGTGCCAGCAGTCAAACCCCGTTGAGCAATCAGCCCCAGCATTTT. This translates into CASSQTPLSNQPQHF.

CDR3 loop: CSATPGAFF. The CDR3 bases are TGCAGTGCTACCCCCGGAGCTTTCTTT. V is TRBV20-1 and J is TRBJ1-1; unclear D gene. Germline CDR1 and CDR2: DFQATT and SNEGSKA (reference sequence). The CDR3 is made up of 9 amino acids. V was trimmed by 4 bases and J by 10 bases, leaving 7 bases between them.

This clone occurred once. The CDR3 bases are TGTGCCACTTCGACAGCAAGTAATGAAAAACTGTTTTTT. Its protein product is CATSTASNEKLFF. The chain employs TRBV19 and TRBJ1-4; TRBD1 is a possible D gene (5 bases). The CDR3 has 13 amino acids. CDR1 is LNHDA and CDR2 is SQIVND in the germline V gene (reference sequence). V was cut by 10 bases and J by 4 bases, with 13 bases left in between.

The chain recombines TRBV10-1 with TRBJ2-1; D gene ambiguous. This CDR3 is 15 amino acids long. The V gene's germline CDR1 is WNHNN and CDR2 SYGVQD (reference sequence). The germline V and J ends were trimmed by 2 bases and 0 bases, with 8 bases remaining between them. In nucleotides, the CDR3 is TGCGCCAGCAGTGAGGGCGGAAGCTCCTACAATGAGCAGTTCTTC. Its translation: CASSEGGSSYNEQFF.

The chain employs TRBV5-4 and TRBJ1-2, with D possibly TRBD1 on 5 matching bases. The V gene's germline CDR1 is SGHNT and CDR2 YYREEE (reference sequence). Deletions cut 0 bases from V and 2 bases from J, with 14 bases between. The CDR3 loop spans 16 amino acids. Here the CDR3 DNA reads TGTGCCAGCAGCTTGGGGGGCAGGCAGAAGAACTATGGCTACACCTTC. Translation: CASSLGGRQKNYGYTF.

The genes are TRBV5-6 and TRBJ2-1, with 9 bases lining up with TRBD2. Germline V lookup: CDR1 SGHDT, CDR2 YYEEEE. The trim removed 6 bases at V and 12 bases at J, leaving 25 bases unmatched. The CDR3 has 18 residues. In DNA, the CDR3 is TGTGCCAGCAACCTGCTTCGGCGGCGGGGGGGACACGGGCGTGGGCAGTTCTTC. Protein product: CASNLLRRRGGHGRGQFF.

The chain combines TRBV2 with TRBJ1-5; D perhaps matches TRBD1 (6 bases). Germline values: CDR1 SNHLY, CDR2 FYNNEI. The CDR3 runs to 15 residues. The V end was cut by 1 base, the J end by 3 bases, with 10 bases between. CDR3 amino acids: CASSEDRGSNQPQHF. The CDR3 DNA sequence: TGTGCCAGCAGTGAAGATAGGGGGTCCAATCAGCCCCAGCATTTT.

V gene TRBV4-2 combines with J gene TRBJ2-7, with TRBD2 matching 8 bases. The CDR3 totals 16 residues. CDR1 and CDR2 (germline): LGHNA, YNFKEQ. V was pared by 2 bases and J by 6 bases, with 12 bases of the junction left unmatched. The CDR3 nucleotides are TGTGCCAGCAGCCAACCGGGGGGGCCCTTGAGCGGCGAGCAGTACTTC. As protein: CASSQPGGPLSGEQYF.

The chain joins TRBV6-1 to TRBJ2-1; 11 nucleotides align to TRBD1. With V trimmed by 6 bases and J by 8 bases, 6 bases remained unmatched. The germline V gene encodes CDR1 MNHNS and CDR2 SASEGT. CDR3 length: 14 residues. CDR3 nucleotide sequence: TGTGCCAGCAGCCGGGACAGGGGGTTCTATGAGCAGTTCTTC. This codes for CASSRDRGFYEQFF.

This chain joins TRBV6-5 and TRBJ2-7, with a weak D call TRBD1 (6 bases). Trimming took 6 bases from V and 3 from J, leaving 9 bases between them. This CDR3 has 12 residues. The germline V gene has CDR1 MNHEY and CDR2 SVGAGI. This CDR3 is CASRNRDYEQYF. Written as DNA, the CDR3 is TGTGCCAGCAGGAACAGGGACTACGAGCAGTACTTC.

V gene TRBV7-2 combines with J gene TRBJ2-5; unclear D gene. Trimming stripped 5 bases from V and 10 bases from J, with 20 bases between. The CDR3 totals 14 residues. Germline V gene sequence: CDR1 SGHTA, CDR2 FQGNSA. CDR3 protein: CASSPRTAKRIQYF. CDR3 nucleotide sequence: TGTGCCAGCAGCCCCCGGACCGCGAAGAGAATCCAGTACTTC.

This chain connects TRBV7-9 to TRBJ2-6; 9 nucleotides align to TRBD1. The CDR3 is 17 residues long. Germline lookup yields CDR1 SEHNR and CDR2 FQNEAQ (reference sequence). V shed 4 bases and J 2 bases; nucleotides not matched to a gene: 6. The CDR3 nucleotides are TGTGCCAGCAGCTCCCCTCGGACAGGGGCTGGGGCCAACGTCCTGACTTTC. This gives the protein CASSSPRTGAGANVLTF.

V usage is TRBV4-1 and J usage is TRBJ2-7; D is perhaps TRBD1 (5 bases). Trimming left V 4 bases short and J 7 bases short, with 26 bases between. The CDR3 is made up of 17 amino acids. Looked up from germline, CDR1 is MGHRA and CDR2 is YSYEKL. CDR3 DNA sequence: TGCGCCAGCAGCCCAAGACCCAGGGCGACGGACATGGGTGAGCAGTACTTC. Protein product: CASSPRPRATDMGEQYF.

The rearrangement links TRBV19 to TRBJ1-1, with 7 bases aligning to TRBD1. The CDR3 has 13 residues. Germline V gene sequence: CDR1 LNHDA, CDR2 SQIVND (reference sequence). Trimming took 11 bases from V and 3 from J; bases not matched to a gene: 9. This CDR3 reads CAVQGSRDTEAFF. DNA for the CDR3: TGTGCCGTACAGGGGTCGCGCGACACTGAAGCTTTCTTT.

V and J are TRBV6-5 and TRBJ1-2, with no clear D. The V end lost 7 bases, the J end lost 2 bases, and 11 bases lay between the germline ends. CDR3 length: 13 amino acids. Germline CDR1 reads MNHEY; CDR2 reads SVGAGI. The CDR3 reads CASKGAGNYGYTF. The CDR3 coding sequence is TGTGCCAGCAAAGGTGCGGGGAACTATGGCTACACCTTC.

CDR3 sequence (DNA): TGTGCCAGCTCACTCAGACAGGGTGACGAGCAGTACTTC. Its protein is CASSLRQGDEQYF. The chain has TRBV18 and TRBJ2-7; TRBD1 matches at 7 bases. The germline V gene encodes CDR1 KGHSH and CDR2 LQKENI. The V gene end was trimmed by 4 bases and the J gene end by 5 bases; junction bases not matched to a gene: 5. This CDR3 is built from 13 residues.

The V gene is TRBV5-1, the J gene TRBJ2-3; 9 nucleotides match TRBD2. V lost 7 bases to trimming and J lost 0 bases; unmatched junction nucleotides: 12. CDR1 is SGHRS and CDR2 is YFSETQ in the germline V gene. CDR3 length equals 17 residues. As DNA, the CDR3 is TGCGCCAGCTCGAGGACTAGCGCCTTCCTTAGCACAGATACGCAGTATTTT. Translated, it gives CASSRTSAFLSTDTQYF.

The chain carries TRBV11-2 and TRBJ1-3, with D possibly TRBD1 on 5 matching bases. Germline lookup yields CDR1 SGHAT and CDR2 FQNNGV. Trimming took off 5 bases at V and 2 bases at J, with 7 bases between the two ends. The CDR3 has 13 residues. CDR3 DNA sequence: TGTGCCAGCAGCCGAGGGGCTGGAAACACCATATATTTT. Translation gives CASSRGAGNTIYF. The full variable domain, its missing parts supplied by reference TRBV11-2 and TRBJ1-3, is EAGVAQSPRYKIIEKRQSVAFWCNPISGHATLYWYQQILGQGPKLLIQFQNNGVVDDSQLPKDRFSAERLKGVDSTLKIQPAKLEDSAVYLCASSRGAGNTIYFGEGSWLTVV.